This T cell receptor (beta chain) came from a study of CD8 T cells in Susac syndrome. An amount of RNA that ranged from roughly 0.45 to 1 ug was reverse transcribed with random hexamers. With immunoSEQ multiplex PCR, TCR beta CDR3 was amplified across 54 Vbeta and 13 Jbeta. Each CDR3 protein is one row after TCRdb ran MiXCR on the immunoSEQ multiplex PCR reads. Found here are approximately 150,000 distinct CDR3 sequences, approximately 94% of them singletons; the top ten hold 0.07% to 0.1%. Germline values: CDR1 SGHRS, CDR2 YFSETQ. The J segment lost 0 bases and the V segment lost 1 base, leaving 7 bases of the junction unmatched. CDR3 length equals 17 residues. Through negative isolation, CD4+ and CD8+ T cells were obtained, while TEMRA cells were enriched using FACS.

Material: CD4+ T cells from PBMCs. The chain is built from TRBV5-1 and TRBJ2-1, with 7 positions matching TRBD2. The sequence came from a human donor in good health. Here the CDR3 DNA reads TGCGCCAGCAGCTTGTTGGCTAGCGGAGCCTCCTACAATGAGCAGTTCTTC. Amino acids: CASSLLASGASYNEQFF.